What follows is one TCR beta chain and its context. No antigen is known for it. The data belong to a study of T cell repertoires in cytomegalovirus infection. Overall study: A matching HLA type, together with CMV infection, was signaled by public TCR beta signatures.

The germline V gene has CDR1 MNHEY and CDR2 SVGEGT. Trimming cost V 8 bases and J 2 bases, with 9 bases left between them. The CDR3 covers 13 residues. TCRdb reprocessed the reads via MiXCR and lists one record per CDR3 protein. The sample consists of nearly 700,000 distinct CDR3 sequences, roughly a third of them appearing once. This clonotype was obtained from a human donor in good health (CMV status not recorded). Some clones in this sample may be carry-over from other donors' samples. The material was cultured PBMCs, obtained from culture after CMV antigen stimulation. The chain links TRBV6-2 or TRBV6-3 to TRBJ2-2, with D hard to call. CDR3 nucleotides: TGTGCCAGCGTTCCACCCAACACCGGGGAGCTGTTTTTT. Its protein product is CASVPPNTGELFF.